These T cell receptor beta chains were read from a single sample in a study of blood T cell repertoires in COVID-19. Clones were sequenced by immunoSEQ multiplex PCR, and TCRdb holds only the in-frame ones, with some missing. In the table there are hundreds of thousands of clones, 85% of which are singletons. Material: peripheral blood. These receptors all stem from a woman aged 18-29 years with acute or convalescent COVID-19. CDR3s include the opening cysteine and the closing phenylalanine or tryptophan. Fields, in order: CDR3 protein, CDR3 DNA, clone size, D gene, J gene, V gene. The D gene is left open where the match is weak. Clone size is given for some rows only: seen once, a few or many times, or a class if the clone is expanded.

CDR3aa: CASRPNPLRGQGYGYTF
CDR3nt: TGTGCCAGCAGACCAAATCCCCTCCGCGGACAGGGATATGGCTACACCTTC
abundance: NA
d_gene: TRBD1
j_gene: TRBJ1-2
v_gene: TRBV27

CDR3aa: CAISESTLYEQYF
CDR3nt: TGTGCCATCAGTGAGTCGACTTTGTACGAGCAGTACTTC
abundance: once
d_gene: NA
j_gene: TRBJ2-7
v_gene: TRBV10-3

CDR3aa: CASSAQGADSPLHF
CDR3nt: TGTGCCAGCAGCGCTCAGGGGGCCGATTCACCCCTCCACTTT
abundance: once
d_gene: TRBD1
j_gene: TRBJ1-6
v_gene: TRBV7-3

CDR3aa: CASKKNPGGKVYEQYF
CDR3nt: TGTGCCAGTAAGAAAAACCCAGGGGGAAAGGTCTACGAGCAGTACTTC
abundance: NA
d_gene: TRBD1
j_gene: TRBJ2-7
v_gene: TRBV19

CDR3aa: CASRESVSYNEQFF
CDR3nt: TGCGCCAGCAGAGAGAGCGTTTCCTACAATGAGCAGTTCTTC
abundance: NA
d_gene: NA
j_gene: TRBJ2-1
v_gene: TRBV10-2

CDR3aa: CASSYRDSEAFF
CDR3nt: TGTGCCAGCAGTTATCGGGACAGTGAAGCTTTCTTT
abundance: NA
d_gene: TRBD1
j_gene: TRBJ1-1
v_gene: TRBV6-5

CDR3aa: CASRATGTSNTEAFF
CDR3nt: TGTGCCAGCAGAGCAACCGGGACATCGAACACTGAAGCTTTCTTT
abundance: NA
d_gene: NA
j_gene: TRBJ1-1
v_gene: TRBV6-5

CDR3aa: CASGLDSRLAGGSDEQFF
CDR3nt: TGTGCTAGTGGTTTGGATTCCCGCTTAGCGGGGGGGTCGGATGAGCAGTTCTTC
abundance: once
d_gene: TRBD2
j_gene: TRBJ2-1
v_gene: TRBV12-5

CDR3aa: CASSWGLAGGLYLADTQYF
CDR3nt: TGCGCCAGCAGCTGGGGACTAGCGGGGGGGCTGTATTTGGCAGATACGCAGTATTTT
abundance: NA
d_gene: TRBD2
j_gene: TRBJ2-3
v_gene: TRBV5-1

CDR3aa: CASSQGGLNQPQHF
CDR3nt: TGTGCCAGCAGCCAGGGAGGCTTAAATCAGCCCCAGCATTTT
abundance: NA
d_gene: NA
j_gene: TRBJ1-5
v_gene: TRBV16

CDR3aa: CASSLPVREKLFF
CDR3nt: TGTGCCAGCAGTTTACCGGTCCGGGAAAAACTGTTTTTT
abundance: NA
d_gene: NA
j_gene: TRBJ1-4
v_gene: TRBV12-3/TRBV12-4

CDR3aa: CASSPGQVDSPLHF
CDR3nt: TGTGCCAGCAGCCCGGGACAGGTTGATTCACCCCTCCACTTT
abundance: NA
d_gene: TRBD1
j_gene: TRBJ1-6
v_gene: TRBV13

CDR3aa: CASDASGSGEKLFF
CDR3nt: TGTGCCAGCGACGCTTCGGGGTCTGGGGAAAAACTGTTTTTT
abundance: NA
d_gene: NA
j_gene: TRBJ1-4
v_gene: TRBV6-6

CDR3aa: CASSPSGSSYEQYF
CDR3nt: TGTGCCAGTAGTCCTAGCGGGAGCTCCTACGAGCAGTACTTC
abundance: once
d_gene: TRBD2
j_gene: TRBJ2-7
v_gene: TRBV19